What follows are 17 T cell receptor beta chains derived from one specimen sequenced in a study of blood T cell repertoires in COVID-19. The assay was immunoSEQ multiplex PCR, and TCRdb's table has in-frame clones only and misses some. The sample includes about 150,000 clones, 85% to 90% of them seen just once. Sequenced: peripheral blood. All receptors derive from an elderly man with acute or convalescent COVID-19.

The CDR3 protein is CAISEGTGGVETQYF. The CDR3 region has the DNA TGTGCCATCAGTGAGGGGACAGGGGGCGTTGAGACCCAGTACTTC. This chain links TRBV10-3 with TRBJ2-5; 12 nucleotides align to TRBD1. The CDR3 contains 15 residues. The germline V gene has CDR1 ENHRY and CDR2 SYGVKD. V trimming: 2 bases; J trimming: 5 bases; junction bases outside the gene matches: 3.

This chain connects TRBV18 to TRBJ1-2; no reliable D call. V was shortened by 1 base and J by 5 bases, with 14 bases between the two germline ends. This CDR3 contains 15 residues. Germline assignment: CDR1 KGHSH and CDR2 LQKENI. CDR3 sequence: CASSPLGGEIYGYTF. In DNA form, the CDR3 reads TGTGCCAGCTCACCACTCGGCGGGGAGATTTATGGCTACACCTTC. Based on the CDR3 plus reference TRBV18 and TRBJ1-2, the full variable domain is NAGVMQNPRHLVRRRGQEARLRCSPMKGHSHVYWYRQLPEEGLKFMVYLQKENIIDESGMPKERFSAEFPKEGPSILRIQQVVRGDSAAYFCASSPLGGEIYGYTFGSGTRLTVV.

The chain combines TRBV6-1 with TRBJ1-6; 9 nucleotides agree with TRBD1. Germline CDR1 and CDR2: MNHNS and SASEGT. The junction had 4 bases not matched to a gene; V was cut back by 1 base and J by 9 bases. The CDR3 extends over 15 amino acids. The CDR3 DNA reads TGTGCCAGCAGTGAAGGGGACAGGGTCGGTTCACCCCTCCACTTT. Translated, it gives CASSEGDRVGSPLHF.

The CDR3 DNA follows: TGCGCCAGCAGCTTGAATCCAGGGTTCGACACTGAAGCTTTCTTT. This encodes CASSLNPGFDTEAFF. The chain joins TRBV5-1 to TRBJ1-1, with D perhaps matching TRBD1 (5 bases). The CDR3 loop spans 15 amino acids. CDR1 and CDR2 from the germline V gene are SGHRS and YFSETQ. Trimming cost V 1 base and J 3 bases, with 13 bases left between them.

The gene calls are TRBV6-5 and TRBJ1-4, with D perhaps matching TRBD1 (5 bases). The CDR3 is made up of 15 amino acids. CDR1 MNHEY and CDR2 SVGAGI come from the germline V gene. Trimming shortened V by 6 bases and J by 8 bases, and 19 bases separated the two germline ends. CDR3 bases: TGTGCCAGCAGCCCCGGGGGAATTCGGGGGGAAAAACTGTTTTTT. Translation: CASSPGGIRGEKLFF.

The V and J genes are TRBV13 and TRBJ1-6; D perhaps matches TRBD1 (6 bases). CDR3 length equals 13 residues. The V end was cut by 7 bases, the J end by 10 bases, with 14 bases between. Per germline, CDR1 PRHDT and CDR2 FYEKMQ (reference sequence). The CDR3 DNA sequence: TGTGCCAGCAATCGGCAGGGGTTATCACCCCTCCACTTT. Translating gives CASNRQGLSPLHF.

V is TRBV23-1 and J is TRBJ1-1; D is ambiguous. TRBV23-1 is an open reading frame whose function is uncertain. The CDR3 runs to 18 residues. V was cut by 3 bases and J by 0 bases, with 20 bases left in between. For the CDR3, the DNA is TGCGCCAGCAGTCATAGGCCATTCAACAAGACACTGAACACTGAAGCTTTCTTT. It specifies CASSHRPFNKTLNTEAFF.

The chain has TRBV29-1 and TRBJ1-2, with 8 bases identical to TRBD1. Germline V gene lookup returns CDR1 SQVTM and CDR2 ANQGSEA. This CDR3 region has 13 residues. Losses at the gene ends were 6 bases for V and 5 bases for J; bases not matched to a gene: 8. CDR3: CSVRTGSRYGYTF. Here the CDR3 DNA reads TGCAGCGTCCGGACAGGGAGTAGGTATGGCTACACCTTC.

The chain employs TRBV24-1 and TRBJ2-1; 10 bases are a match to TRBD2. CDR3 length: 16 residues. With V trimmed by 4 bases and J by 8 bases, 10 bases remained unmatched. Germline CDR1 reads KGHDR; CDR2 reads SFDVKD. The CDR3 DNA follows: TGTGCCACCAGTGAGTCGAGCGGGGGGGCTTTGTATGAGCAGTTCTTC. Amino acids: CATSESSGGALYEQFF.

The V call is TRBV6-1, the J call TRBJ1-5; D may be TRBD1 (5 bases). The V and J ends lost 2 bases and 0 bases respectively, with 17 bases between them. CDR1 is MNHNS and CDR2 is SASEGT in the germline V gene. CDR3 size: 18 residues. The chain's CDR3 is CASSENLGLMLSNQPQHF. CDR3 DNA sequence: TGTGCCAGCAGTGAAAATCTGGGGCTGATGCTTAGCAATCAGCCCCAGCATTTT.

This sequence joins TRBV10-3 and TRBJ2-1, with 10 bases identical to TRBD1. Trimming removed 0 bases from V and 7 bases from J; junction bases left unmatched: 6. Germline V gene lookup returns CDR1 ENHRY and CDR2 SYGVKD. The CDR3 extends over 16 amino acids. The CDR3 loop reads CAISESTTGGLNEQFF. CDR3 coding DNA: TGTGCCATCAGTGAGTCGACGACAGGGGGCCTGAATGAGCAGTTCTTC.

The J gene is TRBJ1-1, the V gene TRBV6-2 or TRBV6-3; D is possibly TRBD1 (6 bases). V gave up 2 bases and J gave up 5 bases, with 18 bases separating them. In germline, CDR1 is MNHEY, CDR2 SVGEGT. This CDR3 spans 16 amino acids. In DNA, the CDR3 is TGTGCCAGCAGTTACCGGGACCGGGGAAGGGGGACTGAAGCTTTCTTT. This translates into CASSYRDRGRGTEAFF.

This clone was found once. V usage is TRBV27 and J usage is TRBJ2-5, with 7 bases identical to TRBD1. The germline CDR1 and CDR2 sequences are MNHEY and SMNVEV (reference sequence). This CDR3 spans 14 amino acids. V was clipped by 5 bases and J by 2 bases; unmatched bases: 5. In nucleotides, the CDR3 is TGTGCCAGCAGTCCAACGACAGGGCAAGAGACCCAGTACTTC. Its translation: CASSPTTGQETQYF.

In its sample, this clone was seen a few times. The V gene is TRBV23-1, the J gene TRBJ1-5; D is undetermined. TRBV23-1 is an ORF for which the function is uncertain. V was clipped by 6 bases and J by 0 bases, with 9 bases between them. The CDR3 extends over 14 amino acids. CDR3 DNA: TGCGCCAGCAGATACAGAGATAGCAATCAGCCCCAGCATTTT. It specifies CASRYRDSNQPQHF.

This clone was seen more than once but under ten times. This chain's CDR3 is CASSRQGVYEQYF. The CDR3 coding sequence is TGTGCCAGCAGTCGACAGGGGGTGTACGAGCAGTACTTC. J is TRBJ2-7 and V is TRBV6-6, with 9 positions matching TRBD1. J was trimmed by 4 bases and V by 5 bases; bases with no gene match: 3. This CDR3 is 13 amino acids long. Germline V gene sequence: CDR1 MNHNY, CDR2 SVGAGI (reference sequence).

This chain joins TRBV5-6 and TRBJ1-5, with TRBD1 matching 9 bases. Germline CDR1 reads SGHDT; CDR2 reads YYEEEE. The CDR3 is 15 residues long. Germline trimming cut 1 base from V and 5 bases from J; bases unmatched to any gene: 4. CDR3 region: CASSLTGGEYQPQHF. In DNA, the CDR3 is TGTGCCAGCAGCTTGACAGGGGGCGAGTATCAGCCCCAGCATTTT.

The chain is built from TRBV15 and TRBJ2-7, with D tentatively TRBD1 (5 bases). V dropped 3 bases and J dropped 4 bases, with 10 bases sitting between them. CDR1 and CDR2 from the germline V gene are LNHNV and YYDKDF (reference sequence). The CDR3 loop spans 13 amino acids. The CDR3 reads CATSSGHLYEQYF. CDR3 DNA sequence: TGTGCCACCAGCAGCGGACACCTATACGAGCAGTACTTC.